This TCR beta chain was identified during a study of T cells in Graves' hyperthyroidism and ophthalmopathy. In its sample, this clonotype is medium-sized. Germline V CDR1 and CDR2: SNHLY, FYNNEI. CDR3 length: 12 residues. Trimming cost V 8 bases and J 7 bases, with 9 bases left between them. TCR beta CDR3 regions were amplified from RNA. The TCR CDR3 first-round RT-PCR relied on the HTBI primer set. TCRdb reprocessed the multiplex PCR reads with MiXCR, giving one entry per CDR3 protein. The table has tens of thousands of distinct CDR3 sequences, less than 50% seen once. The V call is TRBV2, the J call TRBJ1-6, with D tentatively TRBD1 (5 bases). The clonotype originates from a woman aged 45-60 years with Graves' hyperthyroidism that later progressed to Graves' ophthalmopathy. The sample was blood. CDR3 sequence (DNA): TGTGCCAGCGGGACGGAAAATTCACCCCTCCACTTT. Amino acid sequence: CASGTENSPLHF.